The next 5 T cell receptor beta chains were all read from a single sample in a study of vaccination and CD4 T cells after COVID-19. Their antigen targets remain unknown. Cultured CD4+ T-cell DNA underwent Oncomine TCR Beta short-read sequencing. MiXCR was run by TCRdb on the PCR reads, yielding one entry per CDR3 protein. Of fewer than 11,000 distinct CDR3 sequences listed, 25% to 35% were seen once; the top ten hold over 8%. This sample's treatment: roughly ten-day PBMC culture with coronavirus spike peptide pools or control peptides (ViraFEST assay). Material: CD4+ T cells from blood, cultured in vitro, obtained after SARS-CoV-2 vaccination. The receptors derive from a human donor who had recovered from COVID-19.

The sample holds a few counts of this clonotype. This chain joins TRBV7-2 and TRBJ1-2, with a possible D match to TRBD1 (6 bases). V gave up 2 bases and J gave up 6 bases, with 10 bases separating them. CDR1 and CDR2 from the germline V gene are SGHTA and FQGNSA. This CDR3 comprises 13 residues. CDR3 nucleotide sequence: TGTGCCAGCAGCTTATTACCAGGGGATGGCTACACCTTC. This sequence encodes CASSLLPGDGYTF.

This clonotype was counted once. The gene calls are TRBV28 and TRBJ1-1; D is unclear. Germline CDR1 reads MDHEN; CDR2 reads SYDVKM. There are 17 residues in the CDR3. The ends were cut back, 8 bases at V and 0 bases at J, with 22 bases in the middle. As DNA, the CDR3 is TGTGCCAGCCTGCCTATTGGGCGCAGCAAGTTGAACACTGAAGCTTTCTTT. As protein: CASLPIGRSKLNTEAFF. Complete variable domain (other parts from reference TRBV28 and TRBJ1-1): DVKVTQSSRYLVKRTGEKVFLECVQDMDHENMFWYRQDPGLGLRLIYFSYDVKMKEKGDIPEGYSVSREKKERFSLILESASTNQTSMYLCASLPIGRSKLNTEAFFGQGTRLTVV.

The chain links TRBV15 to TRBJ2-7; D call uncertain. The CDR3 has 15 residues. The V end lost 0 bases, the J end lost 0 bases, and 9 bases lay between the germline ends. Germline V gene data show CDR1 as LNHNV and CDR2 as YYDKDF (reference sequence). Here the CDR3 DNA reads TGTGCCACCAGCAGAGAAGTTGGCAGCTCCTACGAGCAGTACTTC. Amino acids: CATSREVGSSYEQYF. Full variable domain (outside the CDR3, taken from reference TRBV15 and TRBJ2-7): DAMVIQNPRYQVTQFGKPVTLSCSQTLNHNVMYWYQQKSSQAPKLLFHYYDKDFNNEADTPDNFQSRRPNTSFCFLDIRSPGLGDTAMYLCATSREVGSSYEQYFGPGTRLTVT.

The table lists this clonotype with a count of one. The J gene is TRBJ2-7, the V gene TRBV11-2; TRBD2 might be the D (8 bases). V shed 5 bases and J shed 3 bases, with 17 bases lying between them. The CDR3 loop spans 15 amino acids. Germline V gene sequence: CDR1 SGHAT, CDR2 FQNNGV. CDR3 sequence (DNA): TGTGCCAGCAGCCCGGGGGGGGGACAGATCTACGAGCAGTACTTC. Protein sequence: CASSPGGGQIYEQYF.

In this sample, this clonotype is medium-sized. V is TRBV4-3 and J is TRBJ2-7, with D perhaps being TRBD1 or TRBD2 (5 bases each). Between the trimmed V and J ends, which lost 4 bases and 3 bases, there was a span of 16 bases. The CDR3 covers 15 residues. Per the germline V gene, CDR1 is LGHNA and CDR2 is YSLEER. CDR3 nucleotides: TGCGCCAGCAGCCGGGGGACGCGGGTAGGCTACGAGCAGTACTTC. As protein: CASSRGTRVGYEQYF.